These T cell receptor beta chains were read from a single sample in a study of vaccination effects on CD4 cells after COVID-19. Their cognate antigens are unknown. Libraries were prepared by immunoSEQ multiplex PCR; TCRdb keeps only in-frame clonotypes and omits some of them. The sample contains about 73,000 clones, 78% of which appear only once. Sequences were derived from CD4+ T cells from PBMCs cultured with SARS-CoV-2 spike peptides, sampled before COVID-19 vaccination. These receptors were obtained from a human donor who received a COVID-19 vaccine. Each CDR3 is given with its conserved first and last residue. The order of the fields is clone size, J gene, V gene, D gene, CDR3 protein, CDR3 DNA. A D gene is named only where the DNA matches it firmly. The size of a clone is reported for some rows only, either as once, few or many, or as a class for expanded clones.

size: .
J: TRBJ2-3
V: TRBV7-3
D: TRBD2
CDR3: CASSLQAGLDSPDTQYF
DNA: TGTGCCAGCAGCCTACAAGCGGGACTAGATTCCCCAGATACGCAGTATTTT

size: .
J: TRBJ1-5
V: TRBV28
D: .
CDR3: CASSMTEYSNQPQHF
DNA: TGTGCCAGCAGCATGACAGAGTATAGCAATCAGCCCCAGCATTTT

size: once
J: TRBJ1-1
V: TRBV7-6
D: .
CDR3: CASSLDAGAFF
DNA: TGTGCCAGCAGCTTAGATGCGGGAGCTTTCTTT

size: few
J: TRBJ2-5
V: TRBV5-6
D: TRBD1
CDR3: CASSSWTGLGETQYF
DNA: TGTGCCAGCAGCTCCTGGACAGGGCTTGGGGAGACCCAGTACTTC

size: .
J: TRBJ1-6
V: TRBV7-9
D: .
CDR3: CASSLALGENNSPLHF
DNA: TGTGCCAGCAGCTTAGCGCTGGGGGAAAATAATTCACCCCTCCACTTT

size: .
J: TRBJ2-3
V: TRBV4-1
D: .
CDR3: CASSQAPRILSTDTQYF
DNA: TGCGCCAGCAGCCAAGCGCCCAGAATATTGAGCACAGATACGCAGTATTTT

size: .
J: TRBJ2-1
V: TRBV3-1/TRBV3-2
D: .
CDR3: CASSQAGARGEQFF
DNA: TGTGCCAGCAGCCAAGCAGGGGCCCGGGGCGAGCAGTTCTTC

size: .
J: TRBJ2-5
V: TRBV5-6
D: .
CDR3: CASRIAGLEGTQYF
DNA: TGTGCCAGCAGGATAGCCGGGCTCGAGGGGACCCAGTACTTC

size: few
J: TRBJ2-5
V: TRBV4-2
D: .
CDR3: CASSQGPQETQYF
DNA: TGTGCCAGCAGCCAGGGCCCCCAAGAGACCCAGTACTTC

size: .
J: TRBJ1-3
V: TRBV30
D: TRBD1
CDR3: CAWDRDRLFSGNTIYF
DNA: TGTGCCTGGGACAGGGACAGGCTCTTCTCTGGAAACACCATATATTTT

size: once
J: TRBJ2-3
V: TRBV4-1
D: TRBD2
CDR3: CASSQGTSGRETDTQYF
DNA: TGCGCCAGCAGCCAGGGGACTAGCGGGCGGGAAACAGATACGCAGTATTTT

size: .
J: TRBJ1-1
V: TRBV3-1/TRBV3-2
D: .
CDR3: CASSHERNTEAFF
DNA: TGTGCCAGCAGCCATGAGCGGAACACTGAAGCTTTCTTT

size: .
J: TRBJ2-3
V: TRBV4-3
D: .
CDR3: CASSQRGSTDTQYF
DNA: TGCGCCAGCAGCCAACGGGGGAGCACAGATACGCAGTATTTT

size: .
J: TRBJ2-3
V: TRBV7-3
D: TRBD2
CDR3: CASSLSPPSGGTDTQYF
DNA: TGTGCCAGCAGCTTAAGTCCCCCTAGCGGGGGCACAGATACGCAGTATTTT

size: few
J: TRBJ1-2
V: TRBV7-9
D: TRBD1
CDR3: CASSRDRAGSYGYTF
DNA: TGTGCCAGCAGCCGCGACAGGGCCGGGAGCTATGGCTACACCTTC

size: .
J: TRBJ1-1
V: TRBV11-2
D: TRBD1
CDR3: CASSAPDRGTEAFF
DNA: TGTGCCAGCAGCGCCCCCGACAGGGGGACTGAAGCTTTCTTT

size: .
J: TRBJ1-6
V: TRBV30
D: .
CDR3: CAWSVVQGNPPLHF
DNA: TGTGCCTGGAGTGTGGTCCAGGGGAATCCACCCCTCCACTTT

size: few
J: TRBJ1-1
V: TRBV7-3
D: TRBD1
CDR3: CASSLTPGGHTEAFF
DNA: TGTGCCAGCAGCTTAACGCCAGGGGGCCACACTGAAGCTTTCTTT

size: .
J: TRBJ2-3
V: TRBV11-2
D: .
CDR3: CASSLAGSTDTQYF
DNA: TGTGCCAGCAGCTTAGCAGGATCCACAGATACGCAGTATTTT

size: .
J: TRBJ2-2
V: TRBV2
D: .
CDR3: CASSGIGTGELFF
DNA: TGTGCCAGCAGTGGAATCGGGACCGGGGAGCTGTTTTTT

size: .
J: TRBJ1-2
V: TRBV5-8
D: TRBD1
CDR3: CASSSWTGKLGYTF
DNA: TGTGCCAGCAGCTCCTGGACAGGGAAACTTGGCTACACCTTC

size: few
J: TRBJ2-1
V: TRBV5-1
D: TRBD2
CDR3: CASSLPLAGGRNEQFF
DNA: TGCGCCAGCAGCTTACCCCTAGCGGGGGGGCGCAATGAGCAGTTCTTC

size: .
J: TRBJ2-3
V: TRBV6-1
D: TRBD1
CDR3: CASSDEGAVSTDTQYF
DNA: TGTGCCAGCAGTGACGAGGGGGCGGTGAGCACAGATACGCAGTATTTT

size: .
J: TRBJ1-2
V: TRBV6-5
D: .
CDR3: CASRGSSAGHGYTF
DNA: TGTGCCAGCAGGGGCAGTTCGGCAGGGCATGGCTACACCTTC

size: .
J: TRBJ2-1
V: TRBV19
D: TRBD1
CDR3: CASSAPGQGTSEQFF
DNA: TGTGCCAGTAGTGCACCGGGACAGGGCACGAGTGAGCAGTTCTTC

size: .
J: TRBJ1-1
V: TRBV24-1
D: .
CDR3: CATSRGTEAFF
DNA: TGTGCCACCAGTCGAGGGACTGAAGCTTTCTTT

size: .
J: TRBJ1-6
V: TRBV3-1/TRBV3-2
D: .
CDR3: CASSQDLVAPLHF
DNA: TGTGCCAGCAGCCAGGACCTGGTGGCACCCCTCCACTTT

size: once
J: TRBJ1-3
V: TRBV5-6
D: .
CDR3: CASSSSGTTYSGNTIYF
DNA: TGTGCCAGCAGCTCATCCGGGACAACTTATTCTGGAAACACCATATATTTT

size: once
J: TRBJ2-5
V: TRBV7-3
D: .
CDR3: CASSSGVQETQYF
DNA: TGTGCCAGCAGCTCCGGGGTGCAAGAGACCCAGTACTTC

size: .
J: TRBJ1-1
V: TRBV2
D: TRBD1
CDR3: CASIGQGEVRTEAFF
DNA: TGTGCCAGCATAGGACAGGGGGAGGTTAGGACTGAAGCTTTCTTT

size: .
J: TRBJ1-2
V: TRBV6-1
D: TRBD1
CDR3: CASSDRELNYGYTF
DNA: TGTGCCAGCAGCGACAGGGAATTAAACTATGGCTACACCTTC

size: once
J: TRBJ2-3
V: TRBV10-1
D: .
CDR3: CASSAVGGSTDTQYF
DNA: TGCGCCAGCAGTGCGGTTGGGGGGAGCACAGATACGCAGTATTTT

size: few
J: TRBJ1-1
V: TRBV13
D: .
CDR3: CASSPRVTEAFF
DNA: TGTGCCAGCAGCCCCCGGGTCACTGAAGCTTTCTTT

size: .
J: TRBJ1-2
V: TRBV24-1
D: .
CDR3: CATSDLNGNYGYTF
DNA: TGTGCCACCAGTGATTTGAACGGCAACTATGGCTACACCTTC

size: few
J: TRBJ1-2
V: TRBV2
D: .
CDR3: CASKREGYGYTF
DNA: TGTGCCAGCAAGCGGGAGGGCTATGGCTACACCTTC

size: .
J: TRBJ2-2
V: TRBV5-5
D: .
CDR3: CASTPGRGDTGELFF
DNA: TGTGCCAGCACCCCCGGACGGGGAGACACCGGGGAGCTGTTTTTT

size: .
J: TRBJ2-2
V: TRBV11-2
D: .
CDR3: CASNWGGRAGELFF
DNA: TGTGCCAGCAACTGGGGTGGCAGGGCCGGGGAGCTGTTTTTT

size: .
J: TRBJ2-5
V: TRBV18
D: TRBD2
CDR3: CASSPLGGAQETQYF
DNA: TGTGCCAGCTCACCCCTCGGGGGGGCTCAAGAGACCCAGTACTTC

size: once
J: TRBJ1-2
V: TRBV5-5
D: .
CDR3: CASSFPGINYGYTF
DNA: TGTGCCAGCAGCTTCCCAGGGATCAACTATGGCTACACCTTC

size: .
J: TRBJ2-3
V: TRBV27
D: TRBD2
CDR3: CASIRGGGRTDTQYF
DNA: TGTGCCAGCATCAGGGGCGGGGGGCGCACAGATACGCAGTATTTT

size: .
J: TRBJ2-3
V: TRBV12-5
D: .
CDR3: CASGLYASSSTDTQYF
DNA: TGTGCTAGTGGTTTGTATGCAAGCTCTAGCACAGATACGCAGTATTTT

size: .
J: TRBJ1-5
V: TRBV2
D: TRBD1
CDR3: CASSRGQFNQPQHF
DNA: TGTGCCAGCAGCCGGGGACAGTTCAATCAGCCCCAGCATTTT

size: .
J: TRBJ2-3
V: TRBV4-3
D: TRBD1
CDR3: CASSQHSRDSADTQYF
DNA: TGCGCCAGCAGTCAACATTCCCGGGACAGCGCAGATACGCAGTATTTT

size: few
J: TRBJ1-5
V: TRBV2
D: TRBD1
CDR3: CASSSTGGVGDQPQHF
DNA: TGTGCCAGCAGTTCGACAGGGGGCGTGGGTGATCAGCCCCAGCATTTT

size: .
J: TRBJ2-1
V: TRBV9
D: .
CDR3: CASSVSRTNNEQFF
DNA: TGTGCCAGCAGCGTATCCCGGACTAACAATGAGCAGTTCTTC

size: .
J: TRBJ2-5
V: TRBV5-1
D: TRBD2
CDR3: CASSLIPGTSGGMPQETQYF
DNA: TGCGCCAGCAGCCTGATCCCGGGGACTAGCGGGGGGATGCCACAAGAGACCCAGTACTTC

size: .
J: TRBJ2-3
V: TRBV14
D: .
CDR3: CASSHPTGLTDTQYF
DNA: TGTGCCAGCAGCCATCCGACAGGACTTACAGATACGCAGTATTTT

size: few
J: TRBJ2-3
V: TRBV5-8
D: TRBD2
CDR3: CASPRGPGLSGGSSTDTQYF
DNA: TGTGCCAGCCCCCGCGGTCCGGGGCTTAGCGGGGGGTCTAGCACAGATACGCAGTATTTT